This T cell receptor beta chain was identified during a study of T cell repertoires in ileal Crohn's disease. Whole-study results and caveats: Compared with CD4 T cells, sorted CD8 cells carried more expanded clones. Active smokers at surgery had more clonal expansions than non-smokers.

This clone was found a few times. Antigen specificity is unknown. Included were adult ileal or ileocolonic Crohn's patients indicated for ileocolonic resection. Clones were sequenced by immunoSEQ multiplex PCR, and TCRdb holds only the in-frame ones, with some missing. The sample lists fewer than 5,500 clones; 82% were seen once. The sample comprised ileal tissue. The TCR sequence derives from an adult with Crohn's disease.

The CDR3 loop is CASSPTLGRGYNEQFF. The CDR3 coding sequence is TGCGCCAGCAGTCCAACCCTCGGGAGAGGGTACAATGAGCAGTTCTTC. The J gene is TRBJ2-1, the V gene TRBV23-1, with D possibly matching TRBD2 (6 bases). TRBV23-1 belongs to the ORF category, with a function that is uncertain. The CDR3 is 16 residues long. With 4 bases removed from V and 4 bases from J, the gap between germline ends came to 17 bases.